Listed here are 28 T cell receptor beta chains from one sample, sequenced in a study of cytomegalovirus exposure and HLA in healthy donors (dated by TCRdb to the late 2010s). Libraries were constructed by the immunoSEQ multiplex PCR assay. A mixture of 60 forward primers for TCR Vbeta segments and 13 reverse primers for TCR Jbeta segments was used in the multiplex PCR. TCRdb provides this immuneACCESS table in a form limited to in-frame rearrangements. Some clones are lacking; in checked studies, under half of them reflect an unresolved V gene, and why the rest are absent is not known. In this sample's table one finds approximately 100,000 clones. The ten most abundant clones make up approximately 15% of the sample. Sample: PBMCs. The receptor source for this set is a man aged 50-59 years in good health and CMV-seropositive.

The chain has TRBV4-1 and TRBJ2-3; TRBD2 matches 13 bases. Germline V lookup: CDR1 MGHRA, CDR2 YSYEKL. V lost 8 bases, J lost 2 bases, and 1 base stayed unmatched. The CDR3 is 14 amino acids. The CDR3 region is CASGTSGVTDTQYF. In nucleotides, the CDR3 is TGCGCCAGCGGGACTAGCGGGGTCACAGATACGCAGTATTTT.

The chain employs TRBV6-5 and TRBJ2-7; 8 nucleotides agree with TRBD2. J gave up 4 bases and V 5 bases, and 4 bases lay outside the gene matches. There are 13 residues in the CDR3. CDR1 is MNHEY and CDR2 is SVGAGI in the germline V gene. The CDR3 bases are TGTGCCAGCAGTCAGCGGGAGAAGTACGAGCAGTACTTC. Amino acids: CASSQREKYEQYF.

This rearrangement joins TRBV4-1 to TRBJ2-1, with D unclear. CDR3 size: 16 residues. The V end was cut by 3 bases, the J end by 0 bases, with 12 bases between. Germline loops: CDR1 MGHRA, CDR2 YSYEKL. CDR3 amino acids: CASSHRLLLSYNEQFF. The CDR3, as DNA: TGCGCCAGCAGCCACCGACTGCTTCTCTCCTACAATGAGCAGTTCTTC.

The genes are TRBV4-2 and TRBJ2-2, with 8 bases aligning to TRBD2. The ends lost 4 bases at V and 7 bases at J; junction bases unmatched: 11. The germline V gene has CDR1 LGHNA and CDR2 YNFKEQ. The CDR3 runs 16 residues. The CDR3 loop is CASSLTPGGDDGELFF. As DNA, the CDR3 is TGTGCCAGCAGCCTCACCCCCGGGGGGGATGACGGGGAGCTGTTTTTT.

The gene calls are TRBV13 and TRBJ2-7; D gene uncertain. The V end lost 3 bases, the J end lost 3 bases, and 6 bases lay between the germline ends. Germline V gives CDR1 PRHDT, CDR2 FYEKMQ (reference sequence). The CDR3 runs 12 residues. The CDR3 region has the DNA TGTGCCAGCAGCTTCCAGCACTACGAGCAGTACGTC. It is translated as CASSFQHYEQYV.

CDR3 DNA sequence: TGTGCCAGCTCACAGACAGGAGATCAGCCCCAGCATTTT. This translates into CASSQTGDQPQHF. The rearrangement uses TRBV18 and TRBJ1-5; perhaps TRBD1 as D (6 bases). With 4 bases removed from V and 5 bases from J, the gap between germline ends came to 9 bases. Germline assignment: CDR1 KGHSH and CDR2 LQKENI. CDR3 size: 13 residues.

A word on this clone: The CDR3 ends on some other residue instead of the conserved phenylalanine or tryptophan, so this is likely a read error. The genes are TRBV14 and TRBJ2-7; possibly TRBD2 for D (5 bases). The germline V and J ends were trimmed by 0 bases and 3 bases, with 12 bases remaining between them. This CDR3 spans 15 amino acids. Germline lookup yields CDR1 SGHDN and CDR2 FVKESK. The CDR3 spells CASSQDRGTFYEQYL. The CDR3 bases are TGTGCCAGCAGCCAAGACCGGGGAACATTCTACGAGCAGTACCTC.

The V and J genes are TRBV19 and TRBJ2-1; D is perhaps TRBD1 (6 bases). The CDR3 has 14 residues. V shed 1 base and J shed 13 bases, with 17 bases lying between them. Germline-derived CDR1 and CDR2 are LNHDA and SQIVND (reference sequence). The CDR3 spells CASSIASAGTHQFF. CDR3 coding DNA: TGTGCCAGTAGTATAGCCTCGGCCGGGACACATCAGTTCTTC.

This sequence joins TRBV7-6 and TRBJ2-2; the match to TRBD2 covers 8 bases. V gave up 0 bases and J gave up 5 bases; unmatched junction bases: 17. The CDR3 contains 20 residues. In germline, CDR1 is SGHVS, CDR2 FNYEAQ. CDR3 amino acids: CASSLAVLRIREGGTGELFF. The CDR3 region has the DNA TGTGCCAGCAGCTTAGCCGTTTTGCGGATTCGGGAGGGAGGGACCGGGGAGCTGTTTTTT.

This chain uses TRBV28 with TRBJ1-5; no clear D gene. The CDR3 sequence is 13 residues long. V lost 6 bases, J lost 4 bases, and 10 bases lay in between. In germline, CDR1 is MDHEN, CDR2 SYDVKM. DNA for the CDR3: TGTGCCAGCAGGGGCACGGGAAATCAGCCCCAGCATTTT. Its translation: CASRGTGNQPQHF.

V usage is TRBV6-5 and J usage is TRBJ2-1; TRBD2 is a possible D gene (5 bases). Trimming shortened V by 10 bases and J by 10 bases, and 26 bases separated the two germline ends. The CDR3 is made up of 15 amino acids. Germline V gives CDR1 MNHEY, CDR2 SVGAGI. In nucleotides, the CDR3 is TGTGCCACCCACTCTGGGAGCCCCAGCCCACCGGAGCAGTTCTTC. Translated, it gives CATHSGSPSPPEQFF.

CDR3 region: CASTQGAREQYF. DNA for the CDR3: TGTGCCAGCACACAGGGGGCGCGGGAGCAGTACTTC. V usage is TRBV2 and J usage is TRBJ2-7; 9 bases are shared with TRBD1. With 7 bases clipped from V and 7 bases from J, the junction kept 5 bases outside the gene matches. CDR3 length: 12 amino acids. Per germline, CDR1 SNHLY and CDR2 FYNNEI.

The chain joins TRBV4-3 to TRBJ1-1; weak D call: TRBD1 (6 bases). Trimming stripped 1 base from V and 5 bases from J, with 14 bases between. The CDR3 is 15 residues long. Germline V gene lookup returns CDR1 LGHNA and CDR2 YSLEER. CDR3: CASSQVLQGSTEAFF. The DNA of the CDR3 is TGCGCCAGCAGCCAAGTTCTACAGGGTAGTACTGAAGCTTTCTTT.

CDR3 DNA: TGTGCCAGCAGCTTAGGGGGTAGCGGAGCCAATGAGCAGTTCTTC. This encodes CASSLGGSGANEQFF. The chain couples TRBV7-6 to TRBJ2-1, with D possibly being TRBD2 (6 bases). V lost 1 base to trimming and J lost 6 bases, with 13 bases between them. CDR1 is SGHVS, CDR2 FNYEAQ, per germline. CDR3 length: 15 residues.

This chain links TRBV19 with TRBJ2-7, with 7 bases lining up with TRBD1. Losses at the gene ends were 4 bases for V and 2 bases for J; bases not matched to a gene: 5. Looked up from germline, CDR1 is LNHDA and CDR2 is SQIVND (reference sequence). This CDR3 contains 14 residues. For the CDR3, the DNA is TGTGCCAGTAGTAAAGGACAGGAGGCCTACGAGCAGTACTTC. Translation gives CASSKGQEAYEQYF.

The chain employs TRBV9 and TRBJ2-7, with a tentative D call TRBD2 (7 bases). The germline V gene has CDR1 SGDLS and CDR2 YYNGEE. The CDR3 contains 13 residues. V lost 0 bases, J lost 6 bases, and 10 bases lay in between. CDR3: CASSVEGGSEQYF. The CDR3 region has the DNA TGTGCCAGCAGCGTAGAGGGGGGGTCCGAGCAGTACTTC.

This chain joins TRBV5-1 and TRBJ1-1; 7 bases match TRBD1. The germline V gene encodes CDR1 SGHRS and CDR2 YFSETQ. The ends lost 3 bases at V and 1 base at J; junction bases unmatched: 3. The CDR3 consists of 14 residues. CDR3 bases: TGCGCCAGCAGCTGGGGGGACAGGAACACTGAAGCTTTCTTT. It translates to CASSWGDRNTEAFF.

V gene TRBV6-1 combines with J gene TRBJ1-1; D not certain. V was shortened by 6 bases and J by 1 base, with 9 bases between the two germline ends. Germline V CDR1 and CDR2: MNHNS, SASEGT. The CDR3 covers 13 residues. This CDR3 reads CASRREANTEAFF. CDR3 DNA sequence: TGTGCCAGCAGACGGGAAGCGAACACTGAAGCTTTCTTT.

The rearrangement uses TRBV5-1 and TRBJ2-3; no definite D call. There are 18 residues in the CDR3. Germline lookup yields CDR1 SGHRS and CDR2 YFSETQ. Trimming stripped 4 bases from V and 10 bases from J, with 31 bases between. CDR3 DNA: TGCGCCAGCAGCCCCCTCCCACCGGGTCCCCTCTACGGAGCGCCGCAGTATTTT. Translation: CASSPLPPGPLYGAPQYF.

CDR3 amino acids: CASSLAGSGGDYEQYF. In nucleotides, the CDR3 is TGCGCCAGCAGCTTGGCCGGGTCGGGAGGGGACTACGAGCAGTACTTC. This chain links TRBV5-1 with TRBJ2-7, with 8 bases fitting TRBD2. Germline CDR1 and CDR2: SGHRS and YFSETQ. With V trimmed by 0 bases and J by 3 bases, 8 bases remained unmatched. There are 16 residues in the CDR3. Complete variable domain (other parts from reference TRBV5-1 and TRBJ2-7): KAGVTQTPRYLIKTRGQQVTLSCSPISGHRSVSWYQQTPGQGLQFLFEYFSETQRNKGNFPGRFSGRQFSNSRSEMNVSTLELGDSALYLCASSLAGSGGDYEQYFGPGTRLTVT.

The gene calls are TRBV2 and TRBJ1-5; D ambiguous. The germline CDR1 and CDR2 sequences are SNHLY and FYNNEI. The CDR3 contains 13 residues. The V end lost 6 bases, the J end lost 3 bases, and 9 bases lay between the germline ends. The CDR3 loop is CASSAQDNQPQHF. CDR3 nucleotide sequence: TGTGCCAGCAGCGCCCAGGACAATCAGCCCCAGCATTTT.

The chain carries TRBV28 and TRBJ2-1; 13 nucleotides match TRBD2. Germline V CDR1 and CDR2: MDHEN, SYDVKM. The CDR3 extends over 14 amino acids. V shed 6 bases, J shed 9 bases, and the junction held 5 bases outside the gene matches. The CDR3 spells CASRGLAGSLEQFF. As DNA, the CDR3 is TGTGCCAGCAGGGGACTAGCGGGAAGTCTTGAGCAGTTCTTC.

V usage is TRBV7-2 and J usage is TRBJ1-2; D is uncertain. The ends were cut back, 1 base at V and 3 bases at J, with 9 bases in the middle. CDR3 length equals 14 residues. Germline V gene sequence: CDR1 SGHTA, CDR2 FQGNSA. The CDR3 nucleotides are TGTGCCAGCAGCTTAGATTCAGAGGACTATGGCTACACCTTC. It codes for CASSLDSEDYGYTF.

The chain combines TRBV5-4 with TRBJ2-5; a weak D match, TRBD1 (5 bases). V was shortened by 1 base and J by 5 bases, with 12 bases between the two germline ends. CDR1 and CDR2 from the germline V gene are SGHNT and YYREEE (reference sequence). The CDR3 length is 14 residues. The CDR3 coding sequence is TGTGCCAGCAGCTTGAACCAGGGTGTGGAGACCCAGTACTTC. Its protein product is CASSLNQGVETQYF. Drawing the rest from reference TRBV5-4 and TRBJ2-5, the complete variable domain is ETGVTQSPTHLIKTRGQQVTLRCSSQSGHNTVSWYQQALGQGPQFIFQYYREEENGRGNFPPRFSGLQFPNYSSELNVNALELDDSALYLCASSLNQGVETQYFGPGTRLLVL.

The chain uses TRBV7-6 and TRBJ1-2; 8 nucleotides agree with TRBD1. The junction had 8 bases not matched to a gene; V was cut back by 1 base and J by 4 bases. The length of the CDR3 is 16 residues. Germline V gene lookup returns CDR1 SGHVS and CDR2 FNYEAQ. The CDR3, as DNA: TGTGCCAGCAGCTTAGGAAGGATACAGGGGGGCTATGGCTACACCTTC. Translation gives CASSLGRIQGGYGYTF.

This sequence joins TRBV7-8 and TRBJ2-1, with a weak D call TRBD1 (5 bases). The CDR3 is made up of 15 amino acids. CDR1 is SGHVS and CDR2 is FQNEAQ in the germline V gene. The ends were cut back, 4 bases at V and 0 bases at J, with 10 bases in the middle. Written as DNA, the CDR3 is TGTGCCAGCAGCTATGGGGCTAGCTCCTACAATGAGCAGTTCTTC. Translated, it gives CASSYGASSYNEQFF.

The chain uses TRBV7-2 and TRBJ1-1, with D unresolved. This CDR3 comprises 13 residues. Germline-derived CDR1 and CDR2 are SGHTA and FQGNSA. With 0 bases removed from V and 4 bases from J, the gap between germline ends came to 6 bases. The CDR3 protein is CASSLAQRTEAFF. CDR3 DNA sequence: TGTGCCAGCAGCTTAGCACAACGCACTGAAGCTTTCTTT.

The rearrangement joins TRBV29-1 to TRBJ2-1; 11 bases agree with TRBD2. V dropped 4 bases and J dropped 8; count of bases not matched to a gene: 19. The CDR3 is made up of 18 amino acids. Germline V gene sequence: CDR1 SQVTM, CDR2 ANQGSEA. The CDR3 protein is CSVVGTSGASSRRDEQFF. The CDR3 DNA follows: TGCAGCGTTGTTGGGACTAGCGGAGCCTCAAGTCGACGGGATGAGCAGTTCTTC.